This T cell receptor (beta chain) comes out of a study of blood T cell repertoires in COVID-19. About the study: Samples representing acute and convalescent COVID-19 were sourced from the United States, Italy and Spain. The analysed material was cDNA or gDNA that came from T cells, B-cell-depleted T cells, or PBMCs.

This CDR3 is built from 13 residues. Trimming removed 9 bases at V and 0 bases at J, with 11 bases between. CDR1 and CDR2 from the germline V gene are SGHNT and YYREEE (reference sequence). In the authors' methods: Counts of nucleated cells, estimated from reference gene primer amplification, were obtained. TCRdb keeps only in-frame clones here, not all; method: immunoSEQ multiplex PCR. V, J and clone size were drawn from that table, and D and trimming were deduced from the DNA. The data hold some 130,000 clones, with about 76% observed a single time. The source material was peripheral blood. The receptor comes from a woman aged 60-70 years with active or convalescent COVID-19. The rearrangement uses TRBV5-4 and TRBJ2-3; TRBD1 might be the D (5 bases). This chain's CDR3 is CATHRMSTDTQYF. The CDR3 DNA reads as TGTGCCACCCACAGGATGAGCACAGATACGCAGTATTTT.